The 17 T cell receptor beta chains below come from one sample, sequenced in a study of blood T cells in healthy people across ages. A second PCR of 7 to 11 cycles used a sample-barcoded 5' primer and a J-beta primer mix. TCRdb used MiXCR to reprocess the 5' RACE reads, holding one entry per CDR3 protein. The sample lists some 1.8 million distinct CDR3 sequences, about 39% occurring once. The source material was blood. These receptors all come from a human donor in good health.

The chain uses TRBV7-2 and TRBJ2-2; no definite D call. The CDR3 is 14 amino acids. Looked up from germline, CDR1 is SGHTA and CDR2 is FQGNSA. Trimming stripped 1 base from V and 4 bases from J, with 7 bases between. The CDR3, as DNA: TGTGCCAGCAGCTTAGTCCGGAGCACCGGGGAGCTGTTTTTT. The encoded protein is CASSLVRSTGELFF. Full variable domain (outside the CDR3, taken from reference TRBV7-2 and TRBJ2-2): GAGVSQSPSNKVTEKGKDVELRCDPISGHTALYWYRQSLGQGLEFLIYFQGNSAPDKSGLPSDRFSAERTGGSVSTLTIQRTQQEDSAVYLCASSLVRSTGELFFGEGSRLTVL.

This clonotype appeared a single time. The rearrangement uses TRBV20-1 and TRBJ2-7; D may be TRBD1 or TRBD2 (6 bases each). Per the germline V gene, CDR1 is DFQATT and CDR2 is SNEGSKA (reference sequence). V lost 3 bases to trimming and J lost 2 bases, with 23 bases between them. CDR3 size: 17 residues. The CDR3 nucleotides are TGCAGTGCTAGGGCCGCTTGGACAGACCGGAGGGCCTACGAGCAGTACTTC. Residues: CSARAAWTDRRAYEQYF.

This clonotype was counted a few times. The J gene is TRBJ2-7, the V gene TRBV14; D gene unclear. Trimming took 0 bases from V and 3 from J, leaving 15 bases between them. CDR3 length equals 16 residues. CDR1 is SGHDN, CDR2 FVKESK, per germline. CDR3 in amino acids: CASSQDHLGVFYEQYF. CDR3 coding DNA: TGTGCCAGCAGCCAAGATCATTTAGGTGTTTTCTACGAGCAGTACTTC.

There are a few counts of this clonotype. The chain couples TRBV29-1 to TRBJ2-1; the D gene is possibly TRBD1 (8 bases). Germline loops: CDR1 SQVTM, CDR2 ANQGSEA. The ends were cut back, 7 bases at V and 2 bases at J, with 15 bases in the middle. The CDR3 has 14 residues. The CDR3 protein is CSARTGTTYNEQFF. DNA for the CDR3: TGCAGCGCCCGGACAGGGACTACCTACAATGAGCAGTTCTTC.

There are a few counts of this clonotype. This chain connects TRBV7-2 to TRBJ2-3; D call uncertain. The CDR3 sequence is 11 residues long. The V end was cut by 5 bases, the J end by 8 bases, with 8 bases between. From germline, CDR1 is SGHTA and CDR2 FQGNSA. The CDR3: CASSPSVTQYF. The CDR3 region has the DNA TGTGCCAGCAGCCCCTCCGTTACGCAGTATTTT.

This clonotype was seen only a few times. The chain is built from TRBV7-2 and TRBJ2-6; D not certain. The CDR3 has 17 amino acids. Between the trimmed V and J ends, which lost 5 bases and 0 bases, there was a span of 14 bases. CDR1 and CDR2 (germline): SGHTA, FQGNSA. The DNA for the CDR3 is TGTGCCAGCAGCCCTACGGCCACGCTCTCTGGGGCCAACGTCCTGACTTTC. Translating gives CASSPTATLSGANVLTF.

This clonotype was counted between two and nine times. The rearrangement joins TRBV11-2 to TRBJ1-2; D perhaps matches TRBD1 (6 bases). Germline CDR1 reads SGHAT; CDR2 reads FQNNGV. V lost 4 bases, J lost 6 bases, and 15 bases lay in between. The CDR3 extends over 14 amino acids. The CDR3 sequence: CASSSGAADNGYTF. The CDR3 DNA is TGTGCCAGCAGCTCGGGGGCCGCCGACAATGGCTACACCTTC.

The V and J genes are TRBV24-1 and TRBJ2-3, with 7 bases that match TRBD1. In germline, CDR1 is KGHDR, CDR2 SFDVKD. With 7 bases clipped from V and 0 bases from J, the junction kept 6 bases outside the gene matches. This CDR3 has 15 amino acids. DNA of the CDR3: TGTGCCACCAGCGAGACAGGGCCAAGCACAGATACGCAGTATTTT. Its protein product is CATSETGPSTDTQYF.

This rearrangement joins TRBV5-1 to TRBJ2-3; no definite D call. V dropped 0 bases and J dropped 2 bases, with 13 bases sitting between them. The CDR3 has 16 residues. Germline V CDR1 and CDR2: SGHRS, YFSETQ. The CDR3 loop is CASSLDRFGATDTQYF. CDR3 nucleotides: TGCGCCAGCAGCTTGGATCGGTTCGGAGCCACAGATACGCAGTATTTT.

The V gene is TRBV29-1, the J gene TRBJ1-5; D is unresolved. V was cut by 6 bases and J by 1 base, with 10 bases left in between. This CDR3 comprises 13 residues. Germline CDR1 reads SQVTM; CDR2 reads ANQGSEA. The CDR3 DNA sequence: TGCAGCGTCTGGGTGGGGAGCAATCAGCCCCAGCATTTT. This translates into CSVWVGSNQPQHF.

This clonotype showed up just a few times. The chain joins TRBV7-3 to TRBJ2-1; the match to TRBD1 covers 9 bases. The CDR3 has 15 amino acids. Germline CDR1 SGHTA, CDR2 FQGTGA. With 4 bases clipped from V and 7 bases from J, the junction kept 8 bases outside the gene matches. The CDR3 bases are TGTGCCAGCAGCTCCTTAGACAGGGGGAGGAATGAGCAGTTCTTC. Translating gives CASSSLDRGRNEQFF.

This clonotype has more than one count but fewer than ten. This sequence joins TRBV7-9 and TRBJ2-7; D may correspond to TRBD1 or TRBD2 (6 bases each). V gave up 6 bases and J gave up 5 bases, with 20 bases separating them. Germline CDR1 reads SEHNR; CDR2 reads FQNEAQ (reference sequence). The CDR3 consists of 15 residues. The CDR3 coding sequence is TGTGCCAGCAGGAGCGGTTCGGGGGCGATCCACGAGCAGTACTTC. Its translation: CASRSGSGAIHEQYF.

CDR3 in amino acids: CASSQGAGAGYEQYF. CDR3 nucleotide sequence: TGCGCCAGCAGCCAAGGGGCGGGGGCGGGATACGAGCAGTACTTC. V and J are TRBV4-3 and TRBJ2-7; TRBD2 might be the D (7 bases). V shed 1 base and J shed 4 bases, with 14 bases lying between them. The CDR3 has 15 residues. The germline CDR1 and CDR2 sequences are LGHNA and YSLEER.

The V and J genes are TRBV4-3 and TRBJ1-1; the D is unclear. From germline, CDR1 is LGHNA and CDR2 YSLEER. Trimming stripped 0 bases from V and 3 bases from J, with 11 bases between. This CDR3 contains 15 residues. The CDR3 reads CASSQDLGFDTEAFF. DNA of the CDR3: TGCGCCAGCAGCCAAGACCTAGGGTTCGACACTGAAGCTTTCTTT.

The chain combines TRBV12-3 or TRBV12-4 with TRBJ1-2; the D is unclear. The V gene lost 4 bases and the J gene lost 8 bases, with 14 bases spanning the gap. The length of the CDR3 is 13 residues. The CDR3 loop reads CASSSSPSGGYTF. The CDR3, as DNA: TGTGCCAGCAGTTCCAGCCCTTCGGGGGGCTACACCTTC.

In this sample, this clonotype turned up many times. V and J are TRBV20-1 and TRBJ2-4, with D perhaps TRBD2 (6 bases). The CDR3 runs 13 residues. Looked up from germline, CDR1 is DFQATT and CDR2 is SNEGSKA (reference sequence). Trimming took off 6 bases at V and 8 bases at J, with 17 bases between the two ends. The CDR3 sequence is CSAPGTRRDIQYF. The CDR3, as DNA: TGCAGTGCCCCCGGGACTCGCCGGGACATTCAGTACTTC.

The J gene is TRBJ1-4, the V gene TRBV12-3 or TRBV12-4; D ambiguous. CDR3 size: 13 residues. V lost 2 bases and J 8 bases, leaving 9 bases between the germline ends. CDR3 protein: CASSLYGGEKLFF. The CDR3 DNA sequence: TGTGCCAGCAGTTTATATGGAGGGGAAAAACTGTTTTTT.